This T cell receptor beta chain was found in a study of regulatory dendritic cells for organ transplantation. A word on this clone: The antigen is not known.

Study results and caveats: Considerable individual heterogeneity was seen in alloreactive memory CD8+ T cells. Regulatory dendritic cells appeared to expand memory CD8+ clones less than mature ones. Of resting T cell subsets, memory CD8+ had the most alloreactive clonotypes.

V trimming: 3 bases; J trimming: 6 bases; junction bases outside the gene matches: 12. The CDR3 loop spans 17 amino acids. The germline V gene has CDR1 MGHDK and CDR2 SYGVNS. Only in-frame clones appear in the TCRdb table, and some are missing; sequencing was by immunoSEQ multiplex PCR. The repertoire holds almost 30,000 clones, with about three quarters as singletons. Naive CD45RA+ and memory CD45RO+ CD4+ or CD8+ T cells were FACS-sorted. The sequenced material came from memory CD4+ T cells from blood. Described subset: CD45RO+ memory T cells. The receptor was derived from a human donor in good health. The chain employs TRBV25-1 and TRBJ2-3; 10 nucleotides align to TRBD2. Here the CDR3 DNA reads TGTGCCAGCAGTGATTCAACCCTAGCGGGAGTATCGGATACGCAGTATTTT. This codes for CASSDSTLAGVSDTQYF. Full variable domain (rest looked up from reference TRBV25-1 and TRBJ2-3): EADIYQTPRYLVIGTGKKITLECSQTMGHDKMYWYQQDPGMELHLIHYSYGVNSTEKGDLSSESTVSRIRTEHFPLTLESARPSHTSQYLCASSDSTLAGVSDTQYFGPGTRLTVL.